This paragraph covers one TCR beta chain sequence. The Seattle site enrolled patients during active infection and followed them longitudinally. The data originate from a study of blood T cell repertoires in COVID-19. Study summary: Material from acute and convalescent COVID-19 was sourced from the United States, Italy and Spain. T cells, B-cell-depleted T cells, or PBMCs supplied cDNA or gDNA.

Using immunoSEQ multiplex PCR, the repertoire was profiled, and TCRdb retains in-frame clones only, with some absent. Of 250,000 to 400,000 clones in the sample, approximately 88% were seen once. The clonotype originates from a woman under 40 with COVID-19, enrolled during active disease. The source material was peripheral blood.

The CDR3 here is CASSPPGVGREKLFF. The CDR3, as DNA: TGCGCCAGCAGTCCCCCGGGGGTCGGAAGAGAAAAACTGTTTTTT. The gene calls are TRBV23-1 and TRBJ1-4; TRBD1 is a possible D gene (5 bases). TRBV23-1 is recorded as an ORF, its role being uncertain. This CDR3 has 15 residues. Trimming removed 4 bases at V and 8 bases at J, with 17 bases between.